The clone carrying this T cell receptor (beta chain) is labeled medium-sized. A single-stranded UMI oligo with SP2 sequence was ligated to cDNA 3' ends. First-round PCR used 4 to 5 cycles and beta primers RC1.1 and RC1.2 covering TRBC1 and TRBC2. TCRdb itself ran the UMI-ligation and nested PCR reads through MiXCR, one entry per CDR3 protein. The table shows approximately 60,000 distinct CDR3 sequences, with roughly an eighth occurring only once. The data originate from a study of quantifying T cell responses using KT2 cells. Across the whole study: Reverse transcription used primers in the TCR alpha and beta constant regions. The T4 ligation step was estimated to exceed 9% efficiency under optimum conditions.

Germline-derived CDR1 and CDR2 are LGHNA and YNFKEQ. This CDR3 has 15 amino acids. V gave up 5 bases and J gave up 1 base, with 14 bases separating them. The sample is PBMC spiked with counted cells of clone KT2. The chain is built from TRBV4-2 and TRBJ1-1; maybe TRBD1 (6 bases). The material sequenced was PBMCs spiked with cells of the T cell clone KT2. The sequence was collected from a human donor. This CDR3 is CASSANPGQNTEAFF. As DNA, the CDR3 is TGTGCCAGCAGCGCCAACCCGGGACAGAACACTGAAGCTTTCTTT.